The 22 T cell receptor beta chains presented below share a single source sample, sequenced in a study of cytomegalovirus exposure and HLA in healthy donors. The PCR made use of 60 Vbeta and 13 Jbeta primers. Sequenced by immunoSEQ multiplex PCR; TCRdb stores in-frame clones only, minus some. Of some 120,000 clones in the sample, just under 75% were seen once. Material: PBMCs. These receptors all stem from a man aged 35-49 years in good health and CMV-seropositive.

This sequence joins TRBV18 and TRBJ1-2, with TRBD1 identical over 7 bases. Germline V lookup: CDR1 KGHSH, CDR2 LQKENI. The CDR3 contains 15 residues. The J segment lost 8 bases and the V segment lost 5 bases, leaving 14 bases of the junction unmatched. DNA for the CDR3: TGTGCCAGCTCATCAGAGGCCAGGGGGACGGAAGGCTACACCTTC. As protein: CASSSEARGTEGYTF.

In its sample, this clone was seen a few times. CDR3 bases: TGCAGTGCCGAGGGAGGGGATGAGCAGTTCTTC. This codes for CSAEGGDEQFF. The V gene is TRBV20-1, the J gene TRBJ2-1; the match to TRBD2 covers 7 bases. V dropped 6 bases and J dropped 8; count of bases not matched to a gene: 4. Germline V CDR1 and CDR2: DFQATT, SNEGSKA (reference sequence). The CDR3 runs 11 residues.

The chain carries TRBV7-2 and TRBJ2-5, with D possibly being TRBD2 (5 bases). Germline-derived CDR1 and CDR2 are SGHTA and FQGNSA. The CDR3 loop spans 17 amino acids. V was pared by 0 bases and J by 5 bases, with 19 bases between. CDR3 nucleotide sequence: TGTGCCAGCAGCTTAGCCGCCCCCCGGGGAGCGCGTGAGACCCAGTACTTC. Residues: CASSLAAPRGARETQYF.

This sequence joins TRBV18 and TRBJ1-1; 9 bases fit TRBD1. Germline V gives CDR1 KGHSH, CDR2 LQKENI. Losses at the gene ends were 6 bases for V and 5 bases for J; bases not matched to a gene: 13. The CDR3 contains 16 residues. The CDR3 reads CASSPRQGQGRTEAFF. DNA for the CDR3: TGTGCCAGCTCTCCTAGACAGGGACAGGGAAGGACTGAAGCTTTCTTT.

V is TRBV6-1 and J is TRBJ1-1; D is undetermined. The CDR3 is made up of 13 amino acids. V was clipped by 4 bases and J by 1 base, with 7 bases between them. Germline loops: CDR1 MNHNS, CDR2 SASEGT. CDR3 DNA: TGTGCCAGCAGTGGACTCGAGAACACTGAAGCTTTCTTT. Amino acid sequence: CASSGLENTEAFF.

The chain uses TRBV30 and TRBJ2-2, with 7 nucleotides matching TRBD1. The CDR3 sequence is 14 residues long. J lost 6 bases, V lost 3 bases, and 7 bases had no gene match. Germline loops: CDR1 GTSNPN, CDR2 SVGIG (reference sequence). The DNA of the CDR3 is TGTGCCTGGAGGACAGGGTTTGTAGCCGGGGAGCTGTTTTTT. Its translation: CAWRTGFVAGELFF.

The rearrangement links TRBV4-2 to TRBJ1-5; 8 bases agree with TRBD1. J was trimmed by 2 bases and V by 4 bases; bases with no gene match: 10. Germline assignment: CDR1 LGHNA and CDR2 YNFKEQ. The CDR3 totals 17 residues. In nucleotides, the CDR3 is TGTGCCAGCAGCCCGTCCCAACAGGGGGTGGGCAATCAGCCCCAGCATTTT. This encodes CASSPSQQGVGNQPQHF.

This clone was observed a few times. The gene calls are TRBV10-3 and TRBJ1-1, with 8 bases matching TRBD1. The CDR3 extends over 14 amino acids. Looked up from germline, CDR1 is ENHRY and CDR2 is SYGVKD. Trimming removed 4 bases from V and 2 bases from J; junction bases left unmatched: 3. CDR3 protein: CAISGSGGNTEAFF. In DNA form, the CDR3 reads TGTGCCATCAGTGGATCAGGGGGCAACACTGAAGCTTTCTTT.

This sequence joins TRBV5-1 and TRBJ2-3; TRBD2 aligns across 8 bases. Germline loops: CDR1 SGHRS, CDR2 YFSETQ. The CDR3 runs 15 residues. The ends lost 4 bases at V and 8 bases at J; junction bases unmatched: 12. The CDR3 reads CASSPTSAGGGTQYF. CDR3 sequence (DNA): TGCGCCAGCAGCCCCACTAGCGCCGGGGGGGGTACGCAGTATTTT.

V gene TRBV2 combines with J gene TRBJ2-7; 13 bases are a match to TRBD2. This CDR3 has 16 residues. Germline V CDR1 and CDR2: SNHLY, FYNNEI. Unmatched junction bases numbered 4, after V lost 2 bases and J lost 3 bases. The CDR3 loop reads CASSETGLAGLYEQYF. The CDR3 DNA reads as TGTGCCAGCAGTGAAACGGGACTAGCGGGGCTCTACGAGCAGTACTTC.

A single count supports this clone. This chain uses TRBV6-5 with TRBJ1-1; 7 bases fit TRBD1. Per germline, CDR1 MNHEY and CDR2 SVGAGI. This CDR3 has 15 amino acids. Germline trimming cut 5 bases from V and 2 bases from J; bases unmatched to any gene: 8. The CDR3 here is CASSRQGRINTEAFF. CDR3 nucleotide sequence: TGTGCCAGCAGTAGACAGGGACGTATAAACACTGAAGCTTTCTTT.

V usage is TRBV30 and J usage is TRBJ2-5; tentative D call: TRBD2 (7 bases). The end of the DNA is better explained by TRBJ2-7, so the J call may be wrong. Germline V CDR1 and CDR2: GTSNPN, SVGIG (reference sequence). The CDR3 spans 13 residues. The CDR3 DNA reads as TGTGCCTGGAGCATAAGGGGGGGACACGAGCAGTACTTC. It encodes CAWSIRGGHEQYF.

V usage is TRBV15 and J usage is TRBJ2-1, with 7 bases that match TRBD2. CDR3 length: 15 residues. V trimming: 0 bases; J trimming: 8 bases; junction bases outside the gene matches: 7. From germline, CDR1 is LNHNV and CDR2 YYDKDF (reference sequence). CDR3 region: CATSRDSGGRYEQFF. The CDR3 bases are TGTGCCACCAGCAGAGACTCGGGAGGTCGGTATGAGCAGTTCTTC.

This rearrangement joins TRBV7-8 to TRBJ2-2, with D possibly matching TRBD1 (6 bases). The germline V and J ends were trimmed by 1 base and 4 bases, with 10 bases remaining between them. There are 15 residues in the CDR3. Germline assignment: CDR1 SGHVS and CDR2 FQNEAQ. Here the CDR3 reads CASSLVGARTGELFF. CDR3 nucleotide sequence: TGTGCCAGCAGCTTAGTGGGGGCCCGCACCGGGGAGCTGTTTTTT.

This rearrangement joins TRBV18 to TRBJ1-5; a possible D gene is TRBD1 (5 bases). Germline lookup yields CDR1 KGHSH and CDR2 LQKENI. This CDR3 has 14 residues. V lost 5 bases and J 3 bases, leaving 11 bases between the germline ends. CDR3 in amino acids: CASSAGSNNQPQHF. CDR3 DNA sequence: TGTGCCAGCTCAGCAGGGTCGAACAATCAGCCCCAGCATTTT.

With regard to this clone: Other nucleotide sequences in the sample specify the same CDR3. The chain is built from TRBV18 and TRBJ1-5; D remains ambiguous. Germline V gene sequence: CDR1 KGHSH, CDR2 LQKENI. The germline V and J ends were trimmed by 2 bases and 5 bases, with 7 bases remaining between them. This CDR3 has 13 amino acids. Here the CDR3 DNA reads TGTGCCAGCTCACCAGGGAGGGATCAGCCCCAGCATTTT. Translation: CASSPGRDQPQHF.

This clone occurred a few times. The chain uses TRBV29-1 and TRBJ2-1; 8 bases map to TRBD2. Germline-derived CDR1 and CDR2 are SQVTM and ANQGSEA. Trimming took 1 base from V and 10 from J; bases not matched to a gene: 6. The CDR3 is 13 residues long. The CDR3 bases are TGCAGCGTTGAAGGGGGCGGGGGGAACGAGCAGTTCTTC. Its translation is CSVEGGGGNEQFF.

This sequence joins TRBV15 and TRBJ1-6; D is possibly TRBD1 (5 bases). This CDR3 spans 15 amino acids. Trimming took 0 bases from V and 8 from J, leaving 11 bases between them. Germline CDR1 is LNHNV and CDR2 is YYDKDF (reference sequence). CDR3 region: CATSRDGQGHSPLHF. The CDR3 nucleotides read TGTGCCACCAGCAGAGATGGCCAGGGTCATTCACCCCTCCACTTT. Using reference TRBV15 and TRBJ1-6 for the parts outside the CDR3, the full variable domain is DAMVIQNPRYQVTQFGKPVTLSCSQTLNHNVMYWYQQKSSQAPKLLFHYYDKDFNNEADTPDNFQSRRPNTSFCFLDIRSPGLGDTAMYLCATSRDGQGHSPLHFGNGTRLTVT.

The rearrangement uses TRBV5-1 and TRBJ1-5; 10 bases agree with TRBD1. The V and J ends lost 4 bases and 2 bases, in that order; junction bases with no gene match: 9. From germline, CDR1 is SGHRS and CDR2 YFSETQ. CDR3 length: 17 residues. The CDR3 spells CASSPGTGDIGNQPQHF. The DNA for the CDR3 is TGCGCCAGCAGCCCTGGGACAGGGGACATCGGCAATCAGCCCCAGCATTTT.

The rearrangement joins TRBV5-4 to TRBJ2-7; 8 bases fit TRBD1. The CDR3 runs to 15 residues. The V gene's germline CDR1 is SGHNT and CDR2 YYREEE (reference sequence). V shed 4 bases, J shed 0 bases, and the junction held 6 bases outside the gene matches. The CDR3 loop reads CASSVGQVSSYEQYF. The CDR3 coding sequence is TGTGCCAGCAGCGTGGGACAGGTGAGCTCCTACGAGCAGTACTTC.

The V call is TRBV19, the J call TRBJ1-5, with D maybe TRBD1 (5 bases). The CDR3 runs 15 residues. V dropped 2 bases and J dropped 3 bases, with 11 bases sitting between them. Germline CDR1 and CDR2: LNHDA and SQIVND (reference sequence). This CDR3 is CASSITQDYNQPQHF. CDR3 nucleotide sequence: TGTGCCAGTAGTATAACACAGGACTACAATCAGCCCCAGCATTTT. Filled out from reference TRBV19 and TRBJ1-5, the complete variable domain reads DGGITQSPKYLFRKEGQNVTLSCEQNLNHDAMYWYRQDPGQGLRLIYYSQIVNDFQKGDIAEGYSVSREKKESFPLTVTSAQKNPTAFYLCASSITQDYNQPQHFGDGTRLSIL.

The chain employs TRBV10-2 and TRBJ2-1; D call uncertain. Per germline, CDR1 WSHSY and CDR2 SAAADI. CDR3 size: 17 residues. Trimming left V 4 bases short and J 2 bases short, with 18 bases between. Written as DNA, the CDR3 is TGCGCCAGCAGTGGAGTCCCGACCGTAGCCCCCTACAATGAGCAGTTCTTC. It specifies CASSGVPTVAPYNEQFF.